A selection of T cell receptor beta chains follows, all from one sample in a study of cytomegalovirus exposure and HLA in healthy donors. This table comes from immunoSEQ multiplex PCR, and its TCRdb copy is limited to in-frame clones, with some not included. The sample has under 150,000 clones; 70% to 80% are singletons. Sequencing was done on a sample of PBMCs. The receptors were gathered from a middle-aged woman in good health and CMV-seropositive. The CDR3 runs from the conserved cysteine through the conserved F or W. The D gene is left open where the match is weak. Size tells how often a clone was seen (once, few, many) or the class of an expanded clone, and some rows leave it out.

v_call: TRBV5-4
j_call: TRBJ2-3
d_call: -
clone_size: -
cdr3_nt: TGTGCCAGCAGCCGCGAGAGGACAGATACGCAGTATTTT
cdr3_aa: CASSRERTDTQYF

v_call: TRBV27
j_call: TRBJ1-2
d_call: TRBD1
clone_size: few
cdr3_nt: TGTGCCAGCAGTTTACGCGGGACAGGGAGAGGCTACACCTTC
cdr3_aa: CASSLRGTGRGYTF

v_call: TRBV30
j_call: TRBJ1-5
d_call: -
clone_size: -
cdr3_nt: TGTGCCTGGAGTGCCGGGGTGGCGGTTCAGCCCCAGCATTTT
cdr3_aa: CAWSAGVAVQPQHF

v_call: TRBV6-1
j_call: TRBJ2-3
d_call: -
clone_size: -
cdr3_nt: TGTGCCAGCAGTGTACCAGCGGAGCCCACAGATACGCAGTATTTT
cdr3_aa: CASSVPAEPTDTQYF

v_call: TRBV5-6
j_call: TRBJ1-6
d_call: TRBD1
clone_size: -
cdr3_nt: TGTGCCAGCAGCCCTCGTGGACAGGGGGCTTATTCACCCCTCCACTTT
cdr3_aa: CASSPRGQGAYSPLHF

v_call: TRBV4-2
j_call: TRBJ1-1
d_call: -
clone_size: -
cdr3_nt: TGTGCCAGCAGCCAATTTACTTTTCGGCAGACAAACACTGAAGCTTTCTTT
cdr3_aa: CASSQFTFRQTNTEAFF

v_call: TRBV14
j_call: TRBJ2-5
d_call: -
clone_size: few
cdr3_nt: TGTGCCAGCAGCCGACTATTCCAAGAGACCCAGTACTTC
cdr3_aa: CASSRLFQETQYF

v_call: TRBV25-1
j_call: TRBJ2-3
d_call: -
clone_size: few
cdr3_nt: TGTGCCAGCGGGGCCCCCGTCGGCACAGATACGCAGTATTTT
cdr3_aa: CASGAPVGTDTQYF

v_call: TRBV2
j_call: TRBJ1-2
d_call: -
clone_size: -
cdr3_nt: TGTGCCAGCAGCGAAGTTGCCGCGGGGTATGGCTACACCTTC
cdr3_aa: CASSEVAAGYGYTF

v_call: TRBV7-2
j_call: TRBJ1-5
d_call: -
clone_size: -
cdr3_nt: TGTGCCAGCAGCTTAGACGGTCAGCCCCAGCATTTT
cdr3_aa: CASSLDGQPQHF

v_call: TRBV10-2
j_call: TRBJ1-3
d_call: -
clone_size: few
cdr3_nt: TGCGCCAGCAGTCGCCTAGGCTCTGGAAACACCATATATTTT
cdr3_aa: CASSRLGSGNTIYF